The T cell receptor beta chain under discussion was sequenced for a study of OX40 agonist ivuxolimab in advanced cancers. On the study more broadly: Administration of intravenous ivuxolimab to patients occurred every 2 weeks at 0.01 to 10 mg/kg. Aged about 20 to 80 with a mean of 60 years, they were more than 80% male.

Remarks on this clone: Its cognate antigen is unknown. The junction and the germline gene differ at one end; a read error may be behind it.

Repertoires were generated with immunoSEQ multiplex PCR, while TCRdb's copy carries only in-frame clones and drops some. The sample consists of approximately 88,000 clones, 70% to 90% of them appearing once. Regarding the study as a whole: Partial responders at 0.1-3.0 mg/kg showed near-lowest clonal expansion. By week 6 at 0.1 to 3.0 mg/kg, blood CD4+ and CD8+ T cells had expanded clonally.

The CDR3 runs to 14 residues. V is TRBV5-3 and J is TRBJ1-5, with D unclear. TRBV5-3 is known as an ORF, though its function is uncertain. Here the sequenced sample was CD4+ or CD8+ T cells sorted from blood, taken in a trial of the OX40 agonist ivuxolimab. This receptor was taken from an adult with an advanced solid tumor such as melanoma, head and neck, liver or kidney cancer. CDR3 bases: TGTGCCAGCAGCTTGGCGGCCTTCCAGCAGCCCCAGCATTTT. Translated: CASSLAAFQQPQHF.